Given below is one T cell receptor beta chain in context. These data belong to a study of T cells in localized non-small cell lung cancer. The germline gives CDR1 SGHTA, CDR2 FQGNSA. The CDR3 contains 15 residues. The ends lost 4 bases at V and 5 bases at J; junction bases unmatched: 5. Data came from immunoSEQ multiplex PCR; TCRdb stores just in-frame clones and leaves some out. The table includes about 40,000 clones, around nine tenths detected once. This receptor was obtained from a man between 18 and 55 years old with stage I lung adenocarcinoma. The source was peripheral blood, collected before any cancer treatment. The chain carries TRBV7-2 and TRBJ2-2; 9 bases line up with TRBD1. CDR3 sequence: CASSYDRGGTGELFF. The CDR3 DNA reads as TGTGCCAGCAGCTACGACAGGGGGGGAACCGGGGAGCTGTTTTTT.